These 25 T cell receptor beta chains came from one sample sequenced in a study of T-cell reconstitution after alpha-beta-depleted transplantation in children. TCRbeta library preparation incorporated unique molecular identifiers. MiXCR, applied by TCRdb to the PCR reads, yields one record per CDR3 protein. The sample has hundreds of thousands of distinct CDR3 sequences; roughly a tenth are singletons. The material was PBMCs, obtained before TCRalphabeta/CD19-depleted stem cell transplant. The receptors come from a child younger than two with acute myeloid leukemia, due to receive a stem cell transplant.

This chain joins TRBV6-1 and TRBJ2-3; D is unresolved. This CDR3 region has 16 residues. The germline V and J ends were trimmed by 1 base and 0 bases, with 11 bases remaining between them. CDR1 is MNHNS, CDR2 SASEGT, per germline. The chain's CDR3 is CASSEVSWESTDTQYF. The CDR3 nucleotides are TGTGCCAGCAGTGAAGTTTCATGGGAAAGCACAGATACGCAGTATTTT.

With regard to this clonotype: A clone one base away is much larger, so this may be a read error. The chain couples TRBV12-3 or TRBV12-4 to TRBJ2-1; D gene ambiguous. The CDR3 has 18 residues. The DNA for the CDR3 is TGTACCAGCAGTTTAGTGGTCGACTCCCAGATTTCGTACAATGAGCAGTTCTTC. Amino acids: CTSSLVVDSQISYNEQFF.

Many counts were recorded for this clonotype. The chain uses TRBV11-2 and TRBJ2-1, with D perhaps given as TRBD1 or TRBD2 (6 bases each). The CDR3 is 16 residues long. Trimming removed 4 bases at V and 1 base at J, with 14 bases between. The germline gives CDR1 SGHAT, CDR2 FQNNGV. The CDR3 coding sequence is TGTGCCAGCAGCTCCAGAAGGGGGGCGTCCTACAATGAGCAGTTCTTC. Its protein is CASSSRRGASYNEQFF.

This clonotype has at least ten counts. The chain uses TRBV20-1 and TRBJ2-7; 8 nucleotides agree with TRBD2. Trimming took 0 bases from V and 3 from J; bases not matched to a gene: 10. CDR1 is DFQATT, CDR2 SNEGSKA, per germline (reference sequence). This CDR3 is 16 amino acids long. CDR3 nucleotides: TGCAGTGCTAGAGATACCTGGAGCGGGAGTCTCTACGAGCAGTACTTC. It encodes CSARDTWSGSLYEQYF.

This clonotype has just a few counts. The V gene is TRBV7-2, the J gene TRBJ1-6; D is possibly TRBD1 (5 bases). V lost 5 bases and J 10 bases, leaving 9 bases between the germline ends. The CDR3 extends over 12 amino acids. Germline V CDR1 and CDR2: SGHTA, FQGNSA. For the CDR3, the DNA is TGTGCCAGCAGCCAGGGACTCTCACCCCTCCACTTT. Translated: CASSQGLSPLHF.

As to this clonotype: One base away lies a much larger clone, so this may be a sequencing read error. The gene calls are TRBV5-1 and TRBJ1-1; a weak D match, TRBD1 (5 bases). Germline CDR1 SGHRS, CDR2 YFSETQ. The CDR3 consists of 15 residues. The CDR3 DNA is TGCGCCAGCAGCTTGGGAGCTATCAAGGACACTAAAGCTTTCTTT. Its translation is CASSLGAIKDTKAFF.

This clonotype was detected many times. DNA of the CDR3: TGCGCCAGCAGCTGGGACCTAGGAAACACCATATATTTT. This codes for CASSWDLGNTIYF. The chain employs TRBV5-1 and TRBJ1-3; tentatively, D is TRBD1 (5 bases). The CDR3 is 13 amino acids. V dropped 3 bases and J dropped 4 bases, with 8 bases sitting between them. Germline lookup yields CDR1 SGHRS and CDR2 YFSETQ.

The chain carries TRBV3-1 and TRBJ2-7; TRBD2 is a possible D gene (6 bases). V lost 0 bases and J lost 2, with 11 bases in between. Germline V lookup: CDR1 LGHDT, CDR2 YNNKEL (reference sequence). The CDR3 contains 15 residues. As DNA, the CDR3 is TGTGCCAGCAGCCAAGAGGGACTGGCCACCTACGAGCAGTACTTC. Protein product: CASSQEGLATYEQYF.

The chain carries TRBV12-3 or TRBV12-4 and TRBJ2-1; 9 positions match TRBD2. With V trimmed by 8 bases and J by 5 bases, 19 bases remained unmatched. CDR3 size: 18 residues. CDR3: CASSFSWASGTANNEQFF. CDR3 DNA: TGTGCCAGCTCCTTTTCGTGGGCTAGCGGGACGGCTAACAATGAGCAGTTCTTC.

Remarks on this clonotype: The CDR3 does not close with the conserved phenylalanine or tryptophan, likely indicating a read error. V gene TRBV15 combines with J gene TRBJ2-7, with D possibly matching TRBD2 (5 bases). This CDR3 has 13 residues. Looked up from germline, CDR1 is LNHNV and CDR2 is YYDKDF (reference sequence). In DNA, the CDR3 is TGTGCCACCACCAGAGACCGGGGATACGAGCAGTACTCC. It yields the protein CATTRDRGYEQYS.

This clonotype was seen many times. V gene TRBV7-2 combines with J gene TRBJ2-1; D unclear. The CDR3 has 13 amino acids. Germline V gene sequence: CDR1 SGHTA, CDR2 FQGNSA. V was cut by 1 base and J by 6 bases, with 7 bases left in between. The DNA for the CDR3 is TGTGCCAGCAGCTTAGTATGGGGCAATGAGCAGTTCTTC. Its translation is CASSLVWGNEQFF.

This clonotype has ten or more counts. The V and J genes are TRBV5-6 and TRBJ2-7; D is possibly TRBD2 (6 bases). The CDR3 runs to 16 residues. The V end lost 4 bases, the J end lost 0 bases, and 17 bases lay between the germline ends. Germline V CDR1 and CDR2: SGHDT, YYEEEE. Here the CDR3 reads CASSRTVLARSYEQYF. The CDR3 nucleotides read TGTGCCAGCAGCCGAACCGTGCTAGCGCGCTCCTACGAGCAGTACTTC.

This clonotype was counted ten times or more. This chain connects TRBV30 to TRBJ1-1, with D unresolved. The germline V and J ends were trimmed by 3 bases and 9 bases, with 8 bases remaining between them. The CDR3 spans 10 residues. Germline values: CDR1 GTSNPN, CDR2 SVGIG (reference sequence). CDR3 sequence reads: CAWSSPKAFF. CDR3 DNA sequence: TGTGCCTGGAGCTCCCCTAAAGCTTTCTTT.

This clonotype was recorded a few times. The chain recombines TRBV7-3 with TRBJ2-2; maybe TRBD2 (6 bases). This CDR3 spans 15 amino acids. Looked up from germline, CDR1 is SGHTA and CDR2 is FQGTGA. The germline V and J ends were trimmed by 6 bases and 2 bases, with 13 bases remaining between them. The CDR3 sequence is CASSRLGTNTGELFF. CDR3 bases: TGTGCCAGCAGTCGACTAGGGACTAACACCGGGGAGCTGTTTTTT.

There are a few counts of this clonotype. The CDR3 DNA is TGCAGTGCAGGGGGACTAGCCTTCAGCACAGATACGCAGTATTTT. Its protein is CSAGGLAFSTDTQYF. The chain employs TRBV20-1 and TRBJ2-3; 9 bases align to TRBD2. There are 15 residues in the CDR3. J gave up 0 bases and V 6 bases, and 7 bases lay outside the gene matches. CDR1 DFQATT and CDR2 SNEGSKA come from the germline V gene (reference sequence).

Ten or more counts support this clonotype. V usage is TRBV28 and J usage is TRBJ2-2; D possibly corresponds to TRBD2 (7 bases). The CDR3 spans 16 residues. V gave up 4 bases and J gave up 4 bases, with 16 bases separating them. Germline CDR1 MDHEN, CDR2 SYDVKM. CDR3 nucleotides: TGTGCCAGCAGTTCCCCGGGGGGCACAGTCACCGGGGAGCTGTTTTTT. Translated, it gives CASSSPGGTVTGELFF.

Details on this clonotype: A much larger clone differs by one base, so this may be a read error. The chain joins TRBV3-1 to TRBJ2-3, with 8 bases lining up with TRBD2. This CDR3 contains 17 residues. The V gene's germline CDR1 is LGHDT and CDR2 YNNKEL (reference sequence). The DNA of the CDR3 is TGTGCCACCAGCCAAGGTACTAGCGGACTCCGCACAGATACGCAGTATTTT. Translating it yields CATSQGTSGLRTDTQYF.

This clonotype was counted a few times. The J gene is TRBJ1-6, the V gene TRBV23-1; 7 positions agree with TRBD1. TRBV23-1 is known as an ORF, though its function is uncertain. The ends lost 6 bases at V and 9 bases at J; junction bases unmatched: 8. The CDR3 length is 14 residues. CDR3 residues: CASSPGQFASPLHF. In DNA, the CDR3 is TGCGCCAGCAGCCCGGGACAGTTTGCTTCACCCCTCCACTTT.

The chain employs TRBV6-5 and TRBJ2-1, with a tentative D call TRBD1 (5 bases). The CDR3 runs to 15 residues. CDR1 and CDR2 (germline): MNHEY, SVGAGI. The ends were cut back, 0 bases at V and 4 bases at J, with 10 bases in the middle. CDR3 region: CASSYSGQGYNEQFF. Here the CDR3 DNA reads TGTGCCAGCAGTTACTCGGGGCAGGGATACAATGAGCAGTTCTTC.

This clonotype was observed many times. J is TRBJ2-7 and V is TRBV19; 12 bases align to TRBD2. The ends lost 4 bases at V and 2 bases at J; junction bases unmatched: 0. The CDR3 length is 14 residues. Looked up from germline, CDR1 is LNHDA and CDR2 is SQIVND (reference sequence). The CDR3 DNA sequence: TGTGCCAGTAGTACTAGCGGGAGGGCCTACGAGCAGTACTTC. Protein sequence: CASSTSGRAYEQYF.

In its sample, this clonotype was seen many times. The chain links TRBV28 to TRBJ2-7; D unresolved. Germline V gives CDR1 MDHEN, CDR2 SYDVKM. Trimming stripped 10 bases from V and 0 bases from J, with 10 bases between. This CDR3 spans 12 amino acids. The CDR3: CATRKASYEQYF. CDR3 DNA sequence: TGTGCCACCCGAAAAGCCTCCTACGAGCAGTACTTC.

This clonotype occurred many times. The V call is TRBV10-1, the J call TRBJ2-2; D perhaps matches TRBD1 (5 bases). The CDR3 is made up of 16 amino acids. Germline V gene lookup returns CDR1 WNHNN and CDR2 SYGVQD (reference sequence). Deletions cut 3 bases from V and 0 bases from J, with 11 bases between. The CDR3 bases are TGCGCCAGCAGTGACGCAGGGATCGCGAACACCGGGGAGCTGTTTTTT. Amino acid sequence: CASSDAGIANTGELFF.

At least ten counts were recorded for this clonotype. The rearrangement uses TRBV7-9 and TRBJ2-7; 11 bases match TRBD2. The germline gives CDR1 SEHNR, CDR2 FQNEAQ (reference sequence). The CDR3 covers 16 residues. Trimming took 5 bases from V and 2 from J; bases not matched to a gene: 8. CDR3 sequence: CASSGRTSGPTYEQYF. CDR3 nucleotides: TGTGCCAGCAGCGGACGGACTAGCGGGCCCACCTACGAGCAGTACTTC. Based on the CDR3 plus reference TRBV7-9 and TRBJ2-7, the full variable domain is DTGVSQNPRHKITKRGQNVTFRCDPISEHNRLYWYRQTLGQGPEFLTYFQNEAQLEKSRLLSDRFSAERPKGSFSTLEIQRTEQGDSAMYLCASSGRTSGPTYEQYFGPGTRLTVT.

The chain combines TRBV15 with TRBJ2-1, with unresolved D. Trimming left V 3 bases short and J 10 bases short, with 7 bases between. Germline V gene lookup returns CDR1 LNHNV and CDR2 YYDKDF (reference sequence). This CDR3 comprises 11 residues. The CDR3 bases are TGTGCCACCAGCAGGGGTCACGAGCAGTTCTTC. It encodes CATSRGHEQFF.

Many counts were recorded for this clonotype. V usage is TRBV20-1 and J usage is TRBJ2-2; 9 bases agree with TRBD1. There are 16 residues in the CDR3. V lost 3 bases and J lost 5; bases outside the gene matches: 10. Germline values: CDR1 DFQATT, CDR2 SNEGSKA (reference sequence). CDR3 in amino acids: CSARDARTGETGELFF. The CDR3 bases are TGCAGTGCTAGGGACGCCAGGACAGGGGAAACCGGGGAGCTGTTTTTT.